Detailed here is one T cell receptor beta chain. Antigen: not known. Trimming removed 2 bases from V and 2 bases from J, with 7 bases in between. CDR1 is MNHNY, CDR2 SVGAGI, per germline (reference sequence). The CDR3 runs 14 residues. The sample originates from a study of cytomegalovirus exposure and HLA in healthy donors. Looking at the study overall: Unique TCRs numbering roughly 85 million, obtained from HLA-typed donors, made up an early data release.

The PCR used 60 Vbeta and 13 Jbeta primers. Here immunoSEQ multiplex PCR was the method, and the copy in TCRdb shows in-frame clones only, minus some. The sample contains roughly 100,000 clones, roughly 80% of which appear only once. Study results and limitations: Among donors in an Asian-associated ancestry cluster, a later analysis reportedly found fewer N-insertions than the roughly 700-donor mean. Reportedly, cytomegalovirus status was diagnosed with high sensitivity and specificity.

What was sequenced was PBMCs. This receptor was taken from a man aged 55 to 70 in good health and CMV-seronegative. This rearrangement joins TRBV6-6 to TRBJ1-5, with a tentative D call TRBD1 (5 bases). CDR3 loop: CASSYRGGNQPQHF. The CDR3, as DNA: TGTGCCAGCAGTTACAGGGGCGGCAATCAGCCCCAGCATTTT.